A single T cell receptor beta chain is shown here with its context. The sample is drawn from a study of blood T cell repertoires in COVID-19. The overall study: The study drew acute and convalescent COVID-19 samples from the United States, Italy and Spain. Sources were T cells, B-cell-depleted T cells, or PBMCs; the material itself was cDNA or gDNA.

The CDR3 loop spans 14 amino acids. The germline V and J ends were trimmed by 2 bases and 7 bases, with 15 bases remaining between them. Germline assignment: CDR1 MDHEN and CDR2 SYDVKM. Enrolled during active infection, Seattle patients were then followed longitudinally. Original analysis: Amplification with reference gene primers provided the estimates of nucleated cell counts. Some clones are missing from TCRdb's copy, which holds only in-frame ones; the method was immunoSEQ multiplex PCR. The DNA was the basis for D and trimming; V, J and clone size are from that table. The table lists 200,000 to 300,000 clones, approximately 86% of them singletons.

The genes are TRBV28 and TRBJ2-7; unclear D gene. This clonotype originated in a woman aged 55-69 years with COVID-19, enrolled during active disease. What was sequenced was peripheral blood. CDR3 loop: CASSLGERWREQYF. The CDR3, as DNA: TGTGCCAGCAGTTTAGGCGAGAGGTGGAGAGAGCAGTACTTC.